This TCR beta chain was identified during a study of T cell responses to AZD1222 COVID-19 vaccine. Study-level results: Donors skewed white British and female; clonal diversity was possibly underestimated. Along spike, vaccine-associated CD4 TCRs were found throughout, with dominance at 160-218 and 743-854.

Comments on this clone: The antigen remains undetermined.

This CDR3 spans 12 amino acids. V shed 2 bases, J shed 9 bases, and the junction held 2 bases outside the gene matches. Here immunoSEQ multiplex PCR was the method, and the copy in TCRdb shows in-frame clones only, minus some. The table lists 70,000 to 90,000 clones, about 89% of them singletons. Sequencing used peripheral blood, obtained on day 0 of AZD1222 vaccination. The chain carries TRBV12-3 or TRBV12-4 and TRBJ2-7; TRBD2 matches 9 bases. This TCR derives from an adult in good health. CDR3 in amino acids: CASSLLAGTQYF. CDR3 sequence (DNA): TGTGCCAGCAGTTTACTAGCGGGGACGCAGTACTTC.